This T cell receptor beta chain was identified during a study of metastatic and nonmetastatic thyroid tumors. Overall study context: Peripheral blood and tumor or nodule samples from malignant and benign thyroid patients were compared. Study-level points and caveats: Benign nodules reportedly had significantly lower TCR beta diversity than malignant thyroid tumors in blood and tumor.

Authors' processing steps: CDR3 differences across clinicopathological groups were used to build a distant-metastasis classifier for papillary thyroid cancer. TCRdb re-clonotyped the PCR reads through MiXCR. Here the V and J calls rest on TCRdb's processing, not on the authors' analysis. The table includes over 40,000 clones, about an eighth detected once. With 2 bases clipped from V and 3 bases from J, the junction kept 6 bases outside the gene matches. This CDR3 is built from 15 residues. Germline CDR1 is MNHNY and CDR2 is SVGAGI (reference sequence). Thyroid surgery took place with no prior treatment in any patient. This clone occurred many times. Its cognate antigen is unknown.

This chain joins TRBV6-6 and TRBJ2-5; 7 bases are a match to TRBD2. Sequencing was done on a sample of blood. The receptor's source is a female donor with papillary thyroid cancer or a benign thyroid nodule (not recorded which). Some clones in this sample may be carry-over from other donors' samples. CDR3 loop: CASSYGAGREETQYF. In nucleotides, the CDR3 is TGTGCCAGCAGTTACGGGGCAGGGAGGGAAGAGACCCAGTACTTC.